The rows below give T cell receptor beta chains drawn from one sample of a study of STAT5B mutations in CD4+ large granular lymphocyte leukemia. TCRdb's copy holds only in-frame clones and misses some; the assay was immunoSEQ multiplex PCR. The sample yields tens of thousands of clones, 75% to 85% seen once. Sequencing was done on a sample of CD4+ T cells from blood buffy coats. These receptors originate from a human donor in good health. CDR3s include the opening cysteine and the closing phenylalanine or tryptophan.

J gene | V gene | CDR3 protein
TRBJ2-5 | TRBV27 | CASSENRDGTQYF
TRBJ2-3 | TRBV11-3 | CASSPGGSDTQYF
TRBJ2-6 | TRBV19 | CASSIHRGSGANVLTF
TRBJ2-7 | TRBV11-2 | CASSLLGQGAYEQYF
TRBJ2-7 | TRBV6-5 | CASSKGGYEQYF
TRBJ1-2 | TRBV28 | CASSSGDRLYTF
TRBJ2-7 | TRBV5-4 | CASSSTQGTEQYF
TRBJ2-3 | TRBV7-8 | CASSPVGTDTQYF
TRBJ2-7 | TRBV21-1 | CASSKTAGPYPYEQYF
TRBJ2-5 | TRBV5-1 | CASSLGLAGETQYF
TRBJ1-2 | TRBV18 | CASSPPNNSGYTF
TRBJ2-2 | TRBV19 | CASSPVLGELFF
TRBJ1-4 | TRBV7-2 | CASSTTGGGGEKLFF
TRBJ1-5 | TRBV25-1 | CASSGLGGAGQPQHF
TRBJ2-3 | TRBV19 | CASSSTWTALVPDTQYF
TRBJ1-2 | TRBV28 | CASSSDSSYGYTF
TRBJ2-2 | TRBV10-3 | CAISSGTANTGELFF
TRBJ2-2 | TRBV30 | CAWRRQGLNTGELFF
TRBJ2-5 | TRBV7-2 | CASSLGSGMGRETQYF
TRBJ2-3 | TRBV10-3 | CAIRPQREVSTDTQYF
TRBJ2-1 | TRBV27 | CASSLRAGLAGEGNDEQFF
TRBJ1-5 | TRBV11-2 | CASSLTGANQPQHF
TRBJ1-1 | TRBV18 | CASSPPGTTKDTEAFF
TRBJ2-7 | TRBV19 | CASRPRGNYEQYF
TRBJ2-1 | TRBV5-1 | CASSLDGGTNNEQFF
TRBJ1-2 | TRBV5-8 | CASSFGKGRSGYGYTF
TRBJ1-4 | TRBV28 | CASSRRQFNEKLFF
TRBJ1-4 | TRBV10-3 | CAISGSTGGEKLFF
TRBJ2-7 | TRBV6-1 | CASVTRAYEQYF
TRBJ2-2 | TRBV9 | CASEAGTNTGELFF
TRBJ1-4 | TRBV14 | CASSQVGQGNWTNEKLFF
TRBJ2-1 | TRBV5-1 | CASSFQGQGSEQFF
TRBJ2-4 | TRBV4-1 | CASSQGPRGGLAKNIQYF
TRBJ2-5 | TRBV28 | CASSRFGRDQETQYF
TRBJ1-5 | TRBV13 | CASSLGHLNQPQHF
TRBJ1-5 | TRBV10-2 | CASSLGTGAYSNQPQHF
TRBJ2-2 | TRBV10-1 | CASKGSGELFF
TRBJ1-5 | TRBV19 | CASSQHRVDMGQPQHF
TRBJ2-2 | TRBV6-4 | CASSATSGRWAGELFF
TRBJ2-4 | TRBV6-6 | CASSYGLAKNIQYF
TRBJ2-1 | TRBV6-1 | CASIFTGTGFNEQFF
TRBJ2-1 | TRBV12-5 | CASGQNYNEQFF
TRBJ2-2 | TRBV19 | CASKAGEGTGELFF
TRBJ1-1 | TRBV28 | CASSFTGPVNTEAFF
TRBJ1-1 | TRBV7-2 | CASSLATGDTEAFF
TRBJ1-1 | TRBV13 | CASSLEAGWGLNTEAFF
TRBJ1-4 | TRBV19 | CASSPRRPGEKLFF
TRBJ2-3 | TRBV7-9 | CASSLAAGQYF
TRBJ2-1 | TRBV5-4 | CASSFGVNEQFF
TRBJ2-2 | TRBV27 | CASRPTSVTGELFF
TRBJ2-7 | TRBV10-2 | CASSEPGQLYEQYF
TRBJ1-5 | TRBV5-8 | CASSSRVQGANQPQHF
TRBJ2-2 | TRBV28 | CASSLQENTGELFF